Listed below are T cell receptor beta chains from one sample, sequenced in a study of T-cell memory formation after mild COVID-19. TCRdb fed the 5' RACE reads into MiXCR, producing one record per CDR3 protein. Among hundreds of thousands of distinct CDR3 sequences, roughly 15% were seen once, and the ten largest hold 22%. The specimen sequenced was PBMCs or a T cell subset sorted from them (not recorded which). These receptor sequences come from a young man who had mild COVID-19 (a few samples of this study predate the infection). Cell type and time point are not known. The CDR3 runs from the conserved cysteine through the conserved F or W. A D gene is named only where the DNA matches it firmly. Clone size appears in some rows only: once, few, many, or a class for an expanded clone.

V gene,J gene,clone size,D gene,CDR3 DNA,CDR3 protein
TRBV20-1,TRBJ2-1,NA,TRBD2,TGCAGTGCTAGGCCTAGCGGGGGGTACAATGAGCAGTTCTTC,CSARPSGGYNEQFF
TRBV10-3,TRBJ2-5,NA,NA,TGTGCCATCAGCGACTGGACGCAAGAGACCCAGTACTTC,CAISDWTQETQYF
TRBV7-6,TRBJ2-2,few,NA,TGTGCCAGCAGGCCCTTGGGGGGAGATACAGGGGACACCGGGGAGCTGTTTTTT,CASRPLGGDTGDTGELFF
TRBV12-3/TRBV12-4,TRBJ2-5,NA,NA,TGTGCCAGCAGTTTAGGAGAGGGTCCAAAGACCCAGTACTTC,CASSLGEGPKTQYF
TRBV24-1,TRBJ1-4,few,TRBD1,TGTGCCACCAGTGAATCCACAGGGGCCGTTAATGAAAAACTGTTTTTT,CATSESTGAVNEKLFF
TRBV6-4,TRBJ2-1,NA,NA,TGTGCCAGCAGTGACTCGGGGGGTTACAATGAGCAGTTCTTC,CASSDSGGYNEQFF
TRBV5-1,TRBJ2-5,many,NA,TGCGCCAGCAGCCCGGGCCGTAACCAAGAGACCCAGTACTTC,CASSPGRNQETQYF
TRBV3-1,TRBJ2-2,many,NA,TGTGCCAGCAGCCAAGGGGAGGCCGGGGAGCTGTTTTTT,CASSQGEAGELFF
TRBV7-8,TRBJ1-3,few,TRBD1,TGTGCCAGCAGCCCCCGACAGGGCGGATTTAACTCTGGAAACACCATATATTTT,CASSPRQGGFNSGNTIYF
TRBV5-1,TRBJ2-2,few,NA,TGCGCCAGCAGCTTGCAGGTCACGACCGGGGAGCTGTTTTTT,CASSLQVTTGELFF
TRBV7-6,TRBJ2-7,NA,TRBD2,TGTGCCAGCAGCGAGCTTAGCGGGGCGGGGGACGAGCAGTACTTC,CASSELSGAGDEQYF
TRBV15,TRBJ1-2,NA,NA,TGTGCCACCAGCAGAGATGCAACGTCAGGATGGGGCGATGGCTACACCTTC,CATSRDATSGWGDGYTF
TRBV5-1,TRBJ2-5,many,NA,TGCGCCAGCAGCTTCGGCCGGAACCTAGAGACCCAGTACTTC,CASSFGRNLETQYF
TRBV12-3/TRBV12-4,TRBJ2-3,few,NA,TGTGCCAGCAGTTTAGTGGCCCAAGATACGCAGTATTTT,CASSLVAQDTQYF
TRBV7-9,TRBJ1-4,NA,NA,TGTGCCAGCTACAGTCCCTGGGCGGAGGGTGGAGGAAAACTGTTTTTT,CASYSPWAEGGGKLFF
TRBV7-2,TRBJ1-2,NA,TRBD1,TGTGCCAGCAGCTTAGAACCCCAGGGGGCGAATGGCTACACCTTC,CASSLEPQGANGYTF
TRBV5-5,TRBJ2-1,few,TRBD2,TGTGCCAGCAGCTTGGTGAAAGCGGGGGCCCGCCTTTACAATGAGCAGTTCTTC,CASSLVKAGARLYNEQFF
TRBV5-1,TRBJ1-2,NA,TRBD1,TGCGCCAGCCGTACTGACAGGGGAGGCAACTATGGCTACACCTTC,CASRTDRGGNYGYTF
TRBV7-9,TRBJ2-2,many,NA,TGTGCCAGCAGCGAATGGGACCTTACCAGGGAGCTGTTTTTT,CASSEWDLTRELFF
TRBV4-1,TRBJ1-2,NA,TRBD1,TGCGCCAGCAGCCAAGCACGACAGGGGGCAGATGGCTACACCTTC,CASSQARQGADGYTF
TRBV6-5,TRBJ1-6,NA,NA,TGTGCCAGCAGTTACAGTCAGGGCTTTGGTTCACCCCTCCACTTT,CASSYSQGFGSPLHF
TRBV7-9,TRBJ2-5,NA,NA,TGTGCCAGCAGCTTAGCGGGGTATTACCAAGAGACCCAGTACTTC,CASSLAGYYQETQYF
TRBV29-1,TRBJ2-7,many,NA,TGCAGCGTTGCACCAAGACTGGGCCTGGGCTACGAGCAGTACTTC,CSVAPRLGLGYEQYF
TRBV5-1,TRBJ2-3,many,NA,TGCGCCAGCACCACCCCGGCCGGACGCACAGATACGCAGTATTTT,CASTTPAGRTDTQYF
TRBV18,TRBJ1-2,NA,NA,TGTGCCAGCTCCCCTTCTACAGGGCTCCGCTATGGCTACACCTTC,CASSPSTGLRYGYTF
TRBV4-1,TRBJ2-3,NA,NA,TGCGCCAGCAGCCAAGATAGAGATCGTACGCAGTATTTT,CASSQDRDRTQYF